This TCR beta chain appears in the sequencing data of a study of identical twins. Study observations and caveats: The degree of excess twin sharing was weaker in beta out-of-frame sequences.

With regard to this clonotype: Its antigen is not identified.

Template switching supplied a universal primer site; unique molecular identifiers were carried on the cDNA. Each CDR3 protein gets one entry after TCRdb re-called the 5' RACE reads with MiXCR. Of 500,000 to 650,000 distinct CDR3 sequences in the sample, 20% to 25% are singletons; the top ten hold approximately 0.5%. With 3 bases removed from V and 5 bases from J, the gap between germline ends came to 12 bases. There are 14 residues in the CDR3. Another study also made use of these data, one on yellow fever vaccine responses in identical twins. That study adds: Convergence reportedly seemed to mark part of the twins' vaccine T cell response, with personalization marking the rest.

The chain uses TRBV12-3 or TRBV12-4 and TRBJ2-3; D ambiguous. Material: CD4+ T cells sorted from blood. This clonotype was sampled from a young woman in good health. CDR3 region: CASSFFASIDTQYF. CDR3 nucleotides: TGTGCCAGCAGTTTTTTCGCGAGTATAGATACGCAGTATTTT.